The 14 T cell receptor beta chains given below trace back to one sample, sequenced in a study of neoadjuvant anti-PD-1 for oral cavity cancer. TCRdb's copy holds only in-frame clones and misses some; the assay was immunoSEQ multiplex PCR. The data show about 16,000 clones, approximately 70% seen once. The sequencing used PBMCs, collected before nivolumab (anti-PD-1) treatment. The source is a person between 40 and 80 years old with oral cavity squamous cell carcinoma.

The chain is built from TRBV6-1 and TRBJ2-1, with 9 bases fitting TRBD2. The CDR3 has 15 residues. The V gene end was trimmed by 4 bases and the J gene end by 7 bases; junction bases not matched to a gene: 8. Germline values: CDR1 MNHNS, CDR2 SASEGT. Here the CDR3 reads CASSGGLAGYNEQFF. CDR3 sequence (DNA): TGTGCCAGCAGTGGGGGGCTAGCGGGATATAATGAGCAGTTCTTC.

The V call is TRBV13, the J call TRBJ2-1; perhaps TRBD2 as D (6 bases). Germline CDR1 reads PRHDT; CDR2 reads FYEKMQ (reference sequence). V lost 2 bases and J 6 bases, leaving 11 bases between the germline ends. The CDR3 sequence is 14 residues long. CDR3 amino acids: CASSLRERGNEQFF. CDR3 DNA sequence: TGTGCCAGCAGCTTACGGGAGAGGGGCAATGAGCAGTTCTTC. Full variable domain (missing parts from reference TRBV13 and TRBJ2-1): AAGVIQSPRHLIKEKRETATLKCYPIPRHDTVYWYQQGPGQDPQFLISFYEKMQSDKGSIPDRFSAQQFSDYHSELNMSSLELGDSALYFCASSLRERGNEQFFGPGTRLTVL.

In DNA, the CDR3 is TGTGCCAGCAGCCCCCCGAGGGAGATCTATGGCTACACCTTC. Translating gives CASSPPREIYGYTF. This chain links TRBV7-2 with TRBJ1-2; D uncertain. The CDR3 loop spans 14 amino acids. The V end was cut by 5 bases, the J end by 4 bases, with 14 bases between. Germline lookup yields CDR1 SGHTA and CDR2 FQGNSA.

The V and J genes are TRBV29-1 and TRBJ1-1, with 7 bases fitting TRBD1. This CDR3 is built from 12 residues. V lost 7 bases and J lost 3; bases outside the gene matches: 5. In germline, CDR1 is SQVTM, CDR2 ANQGSEA. CDR3 nucleotides: TGCAGCGCCCGACAGGGTGACACTGAAGCTTTCTTT. Protein product: CSARQGDTEAFF.

In its sample, this clone was seen a few times. The chain carries TRBV11-3 and TRBJ2-2, with D possibly being TRBD2 (6 bases). Trimming removed 5 bases at V and 3 bases at J, with 13 bases between. Germline V gives CDR1 SGHNT, CDR2 YENEEA. The CDR3 spans 15 residues. In DNA form, the CDR3 reads TGTGCCAGCAGCCCCCGTGGAGGGGACACCGGGGAGCTGTTTTTT. This sequence encodes CASSPRGGDTGELFF.

This sequence joins TRBV6-6 and TRBJ1-4; D is ambiguous. Germline lookup yields CDR1 MNHNY and CDR2 SVGAGI (reference sequence). The CDR3 covers 13 residues. Trimming removed 6 bases from V and 8 bases from J, with 13 bases in between. The CDR3 sequence: CASRAGSLEKLFF. DNA of the CDR3: TGTGCCAGCAGAGCCGGGTCCTTAGAAAAACTGTTTTTT.

V gene TRBV6-4 combines with J gene TRBJ2-1, with D tentatively TRBD2 (5 bases). The germline V gene encodes CDR1 MRHNA and CDR2 SNTAGT. The CDR3 has 15 residues. The V end was cut by 0 bases, the J end by 6 bases, with 12 bases between. Written as DNA, the CDR3 is TGTGCCAGCAGTGACTCTTTTACTAGAGGCAATGAGCAGTTCTTC. This translates into CASSDSFTRGNEQFF.

This chain connects TRBV28 to TRBJ2-7; tentative D call: TRBD2 (6 bases). Trimming pared 5 bases from V and 2 bases from J, leaving 16 bases between. Germline values: CDR1 MDHEN, CDR2 SYDVKM. The CDR3 spans 15 residues. CDR3 residues: CASSPRQGGTYEQYF. The CDR3 DNA reads as TGTGCCAGCAGTCCCCGGCAGGGCGGGACCTACGAGCAGTACTTC.

The chain is built from TRBV7-8 and TRBJ1-1; D uncertain. Trimming pared 0 bases from V and 2 bases from J, leaving 7 bases between. CDR1 and CDR2 from the germline V gene are SGHVS and FQNEAQ. The CDR3 loop spans 14 amino acids. Here the CDR3 DNA reads TGTGCCAGCAGCTTAGCAGGGATAAACACTGAAGCTTTCTTT. Encoded protein: CASSLAGINTEAFF.

The chain joins TRBV29-1 to TRBJ2-6; no firm D call. Trimming removed 2 bases from V and 2 bases from J, with 4 bases in between. Germline V gene data show CDR1 as SQVTM and CDR2 as ANQGSEA. The CDR3 covers 13 residues. In nucleotides, the CDR3 is TGCAGCGTTGAAAGTACTGGGGCCAACGTCCTGACTTTC. This translates into CSVESTGANVLTF. The full variable domain, with the rest looked up from reference TRBV29-1 and TRBJ2-6, is SAVISQKPSRDICQRGTSLTIQCQVDSQVTMMFWYRQQPGQSLTLIATANQGSEATYESGFVIDKFPISRPNLTFSTLTVSNMSPEDSSIYLCSVESTGANVLTFGAGSRLTVL.

This sequence joins TRBV5-1 and TRBJ2-3; D is tentatively TRBD1 or TRBD2 (6 bases each). Germline lookup yields CDR1 SGHRS and CDR2 YFSETQ. CDR3 length: 15 residues. CDR3 residues: CASGPGAPSTDTQYF. The CDR3 nucleotides read TGCGCAAGCGGGCCGGGGGCGCCGAGCACAGATACGCAGTATTTT.

The table lists this clone with a few counts. This rearrangement joins TRBV19 to TRBJ2-7; the match to TRBD1 covers 8 bases. CDR1 and CDR2 from the germline V gene are LNHDA and SQIVND (reference sequence). V shed 1 base, J shed 1 base, and the junction held 0 bases outside the gene matches. This CDR3 has 14 residues. The CDR3 region has the DNA TGTGCCAGTAGTATAGGGACAGGGTCCTACGAGCAGTACTTC. As protein: CASSIGTGSYEQYF.

The rearrangement uses TRBV7-6 and TRBJ1-1; D possibly corresponds to TRBD1 (5 bases). V was shortened by 4 bases and J by 0 bases, with 18 bases between the two germline ends. Germline V gene data show CDR1 as SGHVS and CDR2 as FNYEAQ. The CDR3 sequence is 17 residues long. Here the CDR3 DNA reads TGTGCCAGCAGCTCTTTTGGGCTAACAGGTCTGAACACTGAAGCTTTCTTT. Encoded protein: CASSSFGLTGLNTEAFF.

The CDR3 DNA reads TGTGCCATCAGTGAGTCCGGACTAGAGGGTGAGCAGTTCTTC. This codes for CAISESGLEGEQFF. The rearrangement links TRBV10-3 to TRBJ2-1; TRBD2 matches at 7 bases. The CDR3 totals 14 residues. V trimming: 0 bases; J trimming: 9 bases; junction bases outside the gene matches: 5. Germline assignment: CDR1 ENHRY and CDR2 SYGVKD.